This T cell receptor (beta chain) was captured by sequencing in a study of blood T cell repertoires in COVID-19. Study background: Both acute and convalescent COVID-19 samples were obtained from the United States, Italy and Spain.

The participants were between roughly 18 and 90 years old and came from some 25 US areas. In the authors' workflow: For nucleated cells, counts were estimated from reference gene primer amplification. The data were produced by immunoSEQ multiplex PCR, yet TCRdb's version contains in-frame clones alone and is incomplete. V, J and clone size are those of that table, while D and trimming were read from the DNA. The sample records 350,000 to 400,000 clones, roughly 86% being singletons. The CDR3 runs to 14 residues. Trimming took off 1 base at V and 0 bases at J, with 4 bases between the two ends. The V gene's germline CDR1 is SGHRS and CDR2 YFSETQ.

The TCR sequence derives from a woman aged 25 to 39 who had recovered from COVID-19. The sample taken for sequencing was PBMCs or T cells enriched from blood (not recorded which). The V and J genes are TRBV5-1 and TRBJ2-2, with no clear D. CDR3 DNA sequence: TGCGCCAGCAGCTTGTTAGCGAACACCGGGGAGCTGTTTTTT. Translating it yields CASSLLANTGELFF.